This TCR beta chain was captured by sequencing in a study of T cell repertoires in cytomegalovirus infection. Whole-study results and caveats: Clonotypes of TCR beta that were HLA-C-restricted and CMV-specific dominated the ex vivo response.

One entry per CDR3 protein results from TCRdb running MiXCR on the reads. The sample contains about 180,000 distinct CDR3 sequences, 20% to 25% of which appear only once. Points on this clonotype: Its antigen is unknown.

V was clipped by 2 bases and J by 4 bases, with 14 bases between them. Looked up from germline, CDR1 is MNHEY and CDR2 is SVGEGT. CDR3 length: 15 amino acids. This specimen was CD8+ T cells from cultured PBMCs, taken from culture after CMV antigen stimulation. The origin of this receptor is a human donor in good health (CMV status not recorded). Some clones in this sample may be carry-over from other donors' samples. The chain uses TRBV6-2 or TRBV6-3 and TRBJ1-1; no clear D. CDR3 coding DNA: TGTGCCAGCAGTTACCTCGGGCCGATGGGCACTGAAGCTTTCTTT. Protein: CASSYLGPMGTEAFF.